One and the same sample provided the 4 T cell receptor beta chains below, sequenced in a study of beta chain features in type 1 diabetes listed by TCRdb under 2018. These receptors have no identified antigens. The paper as a whole reports these results and caveats: A moderate but significant shortening of TCRB CDR3 length was observed in type 1 diabetes patients in all four CD4+ subsets.

To prepare the library, the immunoSEQ multiplex PCR assay was applied. All of the isolated RNA was reverse transcribed with the High Capacity cDNA Reverse Transcription Kit, so expressed TCRB transcripts were sequenced. The table comes from immuneACCESS by way of TCRdb, which keeps in-frame sequences with V and J called. Part of the clones is missing from these tables; in studies checked, under half for an unresolved V gene and the rest for unknown reasons. The sample yields 85,000 to 110,000 clones; about 26% were counted once. The top ten constitute approximately 0.5% of the sample. Sequenced input: central memory CD4+ T cells from blood. The receptor source for this set is a woman under 30 with type 1 diabetes.

This clone was seen a few times. This chain connects TRBV5-4 to TRBJ2-3, with D perhaps matching TRBD2 (6 bases). This CDR3 region has 16 residues. CDR1 is SGHNT, CDR2 YYREEE, per germline (reference sequence). Trimming shortened V by 0 bases and J by 5 bases, and 16 bases separated the two germline ends. The CDR3 region has the DNA TGTGCCAGCAGCTTGGGCCGAGACTCCGGGAGAGATACGCAGTATTTT. This encodes CASSLGRDSGRDTQYF. Complete variable domain (other parts from reference TRBV5-4 and TRBJ2-3): ETGVTQSPTHLIKTRGQQVTLRCSSQSGHNTVSWYQQALGQGPQFIFQYYREEENGRGNFPPRFSGLQFPNYSSELNVNALELDDSALYLCASSLGRDSGRDTQYFGPGTRLTVL.

This clone has a handful of counts. The chain links TRBV5-4 to TRBJ1-2; D gene uncertain. V lost 0 bases and J lost 4, with 10 bases in between. Germline assignment: CDR1 SGHNT and CDR2 YYREEE (reference sequence). This CDR3 has 14 residues. CDR3 region: CASSLDSQVYGYTF. The CDR3, as DNA: TGTGCCAGCAGCTTGGATTCACAAGTCTATGGCTACACCTTC.

The V gene is TRBV11-3, the J gene TRBJ2-2; D is uncertain. There are 14 residues in the CDR3. V lost 6 bases, J lost 0 bases, and 8 bases lay in between. Germline-derived CDR1 and CDR2 are SGHNT and YENEEA. The chain's CDR3 is CASSPSANTGELFF. For the CDR3, the DNA is TGTGCCAGCAGTCCAAGCGCGAACACCGGGGAGCTGTTTTTT.

The gene calls are TRBV7-2 and TRBJ2-7; D is unresolved. Trimming took 0 bases from V and 6 from J, leaving 3 bases between them. The CDR3 has 11 residues. Germline loops: CDR1 SGHTA, CDR2 FQGNSA. CDR3 bases: TGTGCCAGCAGCTTAGCGCGCGAGCAGTACTTC. This encodes CASSLAREQYF.